These 8 T cell receptor beta chains share one sample of origin, sequenced in a study of T-cell memory formation after mild COVID-19. Each CDR3 protein is one row after TCRdb ran MiXCR on the 5' RACE reads. The top ten clones hold around 28% of a sample with 85,000 to 120,000 distinct CDR3 sequences, about 17% of them seen once. Material for sequencing was PBMCs or a T cell subset sorted from them (not recorded which). All receptors derive from an adult woman who had mild COVID-19 (a few samples of this study predate the infection). Cell type and time point are not known.

The sample holds a few counts of this clonotype. J is TRBJ2-7 and V is TRBV7-3; D is unclear. V lost 5 bases to trimming and J lost 0 bases, with 8 bases between them. Germline-derived CDR1 and CDR2 are SGHTA and FQGTGA. The CDR3 is 13 residues long. The CDR3 sequence is CASSPTDSYEQYF. CDR3 nucleotides: TGTGCCAGCAGCCCCACGGACTCCTACGAGCAGTACTTC.

V usage is TRBV4-2 and J usage is TRBJ2-3; 9 bases match TRBD2. The V gene's germline CDR1 is LGHNA and CDR2 YNFKEQ. The CDR3 loop spans 17 amino acids. V lost 8 bases and J lost 2; bases outside the gene matches: 14. The CDR3 region is CASLASVLAGDTDTQYF. The CDR3 region has the DNA TGTGCCAGCTTAGCCAGCGTCTTAGCGGGAGACACAGATACGCAGTATTTT.

The chain joins TRBV2 to TRBJ2-7; D unresolved. V dropped 9 bases and J dropped 7 bases, with 13 bases sitting between them. The germline V gene encodes CDR1 SNHLY and CDR2 FYNNEI. The CDR3 is 11 residues long. The CDR3 protein is CASEVGYEQYF. DNA of the CDR3: TGTGCCAGTGAGGTGGGCTATGAGCAGTACTTC.

The rearrangement joins TRBV20-1 to TRBJ2-7; 11 bases match TRBD2. The ends lost 1 base at V and 2 bases at J; junction bases unmatched: 4. The length of the CDR3 is 15 residues. Germline lookup yields CDR1 DFQATT and CDR2 SNEGSKA (reference sequence). The CDR3 DNA reads TGCAGTGCTAGAGGGCATAGCGGGGGGGCCTACGAGCAGTACTTC. Translating gives CSARGHSGGAYEQYF.

The chain has TRBV20-1 and TRBJ2-3; 12 nucleotides line up with TRBD2. Germline lookup yields CDR1 DFQATT and CDR2 SNEGSKA (reference sequence). The CDR3 sequence is 17 residues long. V was pared by 6 bases and J by 0 bases, with 10 bases of the junction left unmatched. The CDR3 sequence: CSARETSGRLSTDTQYF. In nucleotides, the CDR3 is TGCAGTGCCCGGGAGACTAGCGGGAGATTGAGCACAGATACGCAGTATTTT.

V is TRBV20-1 and J is TRBJ2-1; TRBD2 agrees at 10 bases. With 0 bases clipped from V and 3 bases from J, the junction kept 5 bases outside the gene matches. The CDR3 is made up of 16 amino acids. CDR1 is DFQATT and CDR2 is SNEGSKA in the germline V gene (reference sequence). CDR3 sequence: CSARDPLAGGYNEQFF. Here the CDR3 DNA reads TGCAGTGCTAGAGACCCGTTAGCGGGAGGCTACAATGAGCAGTTCTTC.

This clonotype was observed a single time. The chain couples TRBV15 to TRBJ1-4; D is ambiguous. V lost 0 bases, J lost 2 bases, and 7 bases lay in between. Germline-derived CDR1 and CDR2 are LNHNV and YYDKDF (reference sequence). The CDR3 is made up of 15 amino acids. The CDR3 nucleotides are TGTGCCACCAGCAGAGATGTACGGACTAATGAAAAACTGTTTTTT. It encodes CATSRDVRTNEKLFF.

The chain couples TRBV4-3 to TRBJ2-5, with D maybe TRBD1 (8 bases). Germline CDR1 reads LGHNA; CDR2 reads YSLEER. CDR3 length: 16 amino acids. Trimming took off 0 bases at V and 5 bases at J, with 16 bases between the two ends. The CDR3 here is CASSQDLQGGRETQYF. CDR3 DNA: TGCGCCAGCAGCCAAGATTTACAGGGGGGGAGGGAGACCCAGTACTTC.